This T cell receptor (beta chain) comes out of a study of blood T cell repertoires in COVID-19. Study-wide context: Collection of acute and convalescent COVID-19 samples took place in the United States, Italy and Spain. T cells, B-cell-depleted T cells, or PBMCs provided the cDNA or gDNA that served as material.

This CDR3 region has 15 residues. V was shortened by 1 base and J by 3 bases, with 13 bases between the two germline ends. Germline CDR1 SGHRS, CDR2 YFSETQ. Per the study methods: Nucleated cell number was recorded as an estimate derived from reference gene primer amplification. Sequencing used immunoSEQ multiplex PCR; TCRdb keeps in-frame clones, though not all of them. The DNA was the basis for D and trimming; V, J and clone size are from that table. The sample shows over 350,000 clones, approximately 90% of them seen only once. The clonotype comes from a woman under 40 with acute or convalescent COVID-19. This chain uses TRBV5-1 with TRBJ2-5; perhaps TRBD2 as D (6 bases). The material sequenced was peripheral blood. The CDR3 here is CASSLRSWGEETQYF. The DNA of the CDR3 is TGCGCCAGCAGCTTGAGATCTTGGGGGGAAGAGACCCAGTACTTC.